This T cell receptor (beta chain) was sequenced for a study of T cell responses to AZD1222 COVID-19 vaccine. Study findings and constraints: Repertoire sampling happened only post peak T cell response.

Sequencing used immunoSEQ multiplex PCR; TCRdb keeps in-frame clones, though not all of them. Of 200,000 to 250,000 clones listed, 93% were seen once; the top ten hold less than 1.2%. Points on this clone: Its antigen is not known.

Trimming stripped 1 base from V and 2 bases from J, with 6 bases between. This CDR3 comprises 14 residues. CDR1 and CDR2 (germline): LGHNA, YNFKEQ. The TCR comes from an adult in good health. The sequences come from peripheral blood, collected on day 0 of MenACWY control vaccination. The V and J genes are TRBV4-2 and TRBJ1-5; no firm D call. The CDR3 DNA is TGTGCCAGCAGCCAAGCCTCGGGCAATCAGCCCCAGCATTTT. It codes for CASSQASGNQPQHF.